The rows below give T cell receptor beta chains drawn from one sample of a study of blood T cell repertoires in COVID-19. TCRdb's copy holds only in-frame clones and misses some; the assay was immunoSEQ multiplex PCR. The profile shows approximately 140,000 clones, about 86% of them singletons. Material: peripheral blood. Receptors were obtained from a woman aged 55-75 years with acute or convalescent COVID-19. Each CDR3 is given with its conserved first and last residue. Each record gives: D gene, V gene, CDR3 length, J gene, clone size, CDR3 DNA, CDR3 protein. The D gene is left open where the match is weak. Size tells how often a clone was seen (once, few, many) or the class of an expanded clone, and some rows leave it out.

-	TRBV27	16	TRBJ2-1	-	TGTGCCAGCAGTTTCATACTGGGGGGTCCTTACAATGAGCAGTTCTTC	CASSFILGGPYNEQFF
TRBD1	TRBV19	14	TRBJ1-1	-	TGTGCCAGTAGCTTACAGGGGCGCGGCGCTGAAGCTTTCTTT	CASSLQGRGAEAFF
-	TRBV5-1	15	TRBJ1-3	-	TGCGCCAGCAGCTTGGGACAGGACTCTGGAAACACCATATATTTT	CASSLGQDSGNTIYF
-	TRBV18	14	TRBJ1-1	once	TGTGCCAGCTCACCTCGTACCGGGAGCACTGAAGCTTTCTTT	CASSPRTGSTEAFF
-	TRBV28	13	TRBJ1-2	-	TGTGCCAGCAGTTTTCGGCAGGGCGATGGCTACACCTTC	CASSFRQGDGYTF
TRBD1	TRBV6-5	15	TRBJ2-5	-	TGTGCCAGCAGCACCACCGGGACAGGGTCAGAGACCCAGTACTTC	CASSTTGTGSETQYF
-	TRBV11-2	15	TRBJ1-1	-	TGTGCCAGCAGCTTAGAGGTCCCAGGGAACACTGAAGCTTTCTTT	CASSLEVPGNTEAFF
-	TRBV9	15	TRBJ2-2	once	TGTGCCAGCAGCGTAGTCGACACCCAGAGCGGGGAGCTGTTTTTT	CASSVVDTQSGELFF
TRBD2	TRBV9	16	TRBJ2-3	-	TGTGCCAGCAGCACCGCGGGGGGGCATAGCACAGATACGCAGTATTTT	CASSTAGGHSTDTQYF
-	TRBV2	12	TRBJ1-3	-	TGTGCCAGCAGCGAGACAGGAAACACCATATATTTT	CASSETGNTIYF
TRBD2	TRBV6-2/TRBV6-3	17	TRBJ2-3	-	TGTGCCAGCAGTTACTCTGCCGCGGGGGGCGGTGCAGATACGCAGTATTTT	CASSYSAAGGGADTQYF
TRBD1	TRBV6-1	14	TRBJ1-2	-	TGTGCCAGCAGTGAATATCTAGGGGGCGATGGCTACACCTTC	CASSEYLGGDGYTF
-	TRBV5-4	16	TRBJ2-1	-	TGTGCCAGCAGCTTGGATCAGGGCGGCTCCTACAATGAGCAGTTCTTC	CASSLDQGGSYNEQFF
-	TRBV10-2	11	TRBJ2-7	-	TGCGCCAGCGGGGAGAACTACGAGCAGTACTTC	CASGENYEQYF
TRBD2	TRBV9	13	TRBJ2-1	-	TGTGCCAGCAGAGCGGGAGCCTACAATGAGCAGTTCTTC	CASRAGAYNEQFF
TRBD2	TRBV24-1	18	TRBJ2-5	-	TGTGCCACCAGTGACCCCCGGGGGGGGGCCAGGGGCCCAGAGACCCAGTACTTC	CATSDPRGGARGPETQYF
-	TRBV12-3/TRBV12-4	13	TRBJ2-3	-	TGTGCCAGCACGACTAGTGGTACGGATACGCAGTATTTT	CASTTSGTDTQYF
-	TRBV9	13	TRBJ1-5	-	TGTGCCAGCAGCCCCTATAGCAATCAGCCCCAGCATTTT	CASSPYSNQPQHF
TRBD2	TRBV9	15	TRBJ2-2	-	TGTGCCAGCAGCGGCACTAGCGGGGAGAGCGGGGAGCTGTTTTTT	CASSGTSGESGELFF
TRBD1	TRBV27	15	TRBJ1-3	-	TGTGCCAGCAGTAGAGACAGGGGCTCTGGAAACACCATATATTTT	CASSRDRGSGNTIYF
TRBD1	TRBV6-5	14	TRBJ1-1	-	TGTGCCAGCAGTTACCAGACAGGGGGAACTGAAGCTTTCTTT	CASSYQTGGTEAFF
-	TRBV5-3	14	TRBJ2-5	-	TGTGCCAGAAGCTTGGCCAGGGTGGGAGAGACCCAGTACTTC	CARSLARVGETQYF
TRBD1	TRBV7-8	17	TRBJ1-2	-	TGTGCCAGCAGTCGAACGTCGACAGGGGTCCAGGTAGATGGCTACACCTTC	CASSRTSTGVQVDGYTF
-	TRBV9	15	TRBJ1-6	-	TGTGCCAGCAGCGTAGGAGAGGGTAGTAATTCACCCCTCCACTTT	CASSVGEGSNSPLHF
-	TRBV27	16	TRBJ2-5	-	TGTGCCAGCAGTTTGCTAGCACCCCACGGCCAAGGGACCCAGTACTTC	CASSLLAPHGQGTQYF
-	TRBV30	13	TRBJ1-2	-	TGTGCCTGGAAGACGGGGGGTTACTATGGCTACACCTTC	CAWKTGGYYGYTF
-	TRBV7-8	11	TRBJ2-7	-	TGTGCCAGCAGCCTATCCCAGGAGCAGTACTTC	CASSLSQEQYF
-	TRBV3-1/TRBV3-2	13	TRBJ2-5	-	TGTGCCAGCAGCCAAGGGGGGGGCGAGACCCAGTACTTC	CASSQGGGETQYF
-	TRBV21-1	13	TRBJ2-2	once	TGTGCCAGCAGCGGCAGGGACTCCGGGGAGCTGTTTTTT	CASSGRDSGELFF
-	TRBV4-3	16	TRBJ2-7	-	TGCGCCAGCAGCCAAGAGTCAGGGTGGAATACCTACGAGCAGTACTTC	CASSQESGWNTYEQYF
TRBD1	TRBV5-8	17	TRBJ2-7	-	TGTGCCAGCAGCTTCTTTAAGGCGACAGGGAGCTCCTACGAGCAGTACTTC	CASSFFKATGSSYEQYF
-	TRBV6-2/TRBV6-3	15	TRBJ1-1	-	TGTGCCAGCAGCATACCCGGGACATTTACCGCCGAAGCTTTCTTT	CASSIPGTFTAEAFF
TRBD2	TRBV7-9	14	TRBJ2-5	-	TGTGCCAGCAGCCCCGGGGGGACTCAAGAGACCCAGTACTTC	CASSPGGTQETQYF
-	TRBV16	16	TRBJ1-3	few	TGTGCCAGCAGCCACGTGCGCGGGGGCTCTGGAAACACCATATATTTT	CASSHVRGGSGNTIYF
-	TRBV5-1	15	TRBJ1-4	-	TGCGCCAGCAGCTTGGCCCAGAACAAAAATGAAAAACTGTTTTTT	CASSLAQNKNEKLFF
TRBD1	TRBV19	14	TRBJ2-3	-	TGTGCCACGGGGACAGCCCATAGCACAGATACGCAGTATTTT	CATGTAHSTDTQYF
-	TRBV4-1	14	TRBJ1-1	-	TGCGCCAGCAGCCTTAGCAAGCCGAACACTGAAGCTTTCTTT	CASSLSKPNTEAFF
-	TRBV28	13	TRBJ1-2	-	TGTGCCAGCAGTTTCGGGGTTGTAGGTGGCTACACCTTC	CASSFGVVGGYTF
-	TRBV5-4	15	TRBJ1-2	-	TGTGCCAGCAGCCCCGTCCGGGAGGGTAACTATGGCTACACCTTC	CASSPVREGNYGYTF
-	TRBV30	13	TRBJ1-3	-	TGTGCCTGGAGTGCGGGGGCTGGAAACACCATATATTTT	CAWSAGAGNTIYF
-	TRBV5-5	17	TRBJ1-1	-	TGTGCCAGCATGGCGGGGGGCACCCCCTTAATGAACACTGAAGCTTTCTTT	CASMAGGTPLMNTEAFF
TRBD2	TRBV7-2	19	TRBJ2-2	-	TGTGCCAGCAGCTATATAGCGGGGGGCTTTCAGTCGAACACCGGGGAGCTGTTTTTT	CASSYIAGGFQSNTGELFF
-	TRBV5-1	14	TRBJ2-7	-	TGCGCCAGCAGCTTGGCCGGTGGGGCCGAGGAGCAGTACTTC	CASSLAGGAEEQYF
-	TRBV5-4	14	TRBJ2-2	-	TGTGCCAGCAGCTTAGCGACCGACACCGGGGAGCTGTTTTTT	CASSLATDTGELFF
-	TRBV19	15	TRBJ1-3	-	TGTGCCAGTAGGGGACTTGGAATCTCTGGAAACACCATATATTTT	CASRGLGISGNTIYF
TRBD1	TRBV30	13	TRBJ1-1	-	TGTGCCTGGAGTAATACAGGGGCAGGTGAAGCTTTCTTT	CAWSNTGAGEAFF
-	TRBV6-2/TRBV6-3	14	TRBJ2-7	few	TGTGCCAGCAGTTACGGGGGGGCCAACGACGAGCAGTACTTC	CASSYGGANDEQYF
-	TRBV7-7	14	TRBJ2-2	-	TGTGCTAGCAGCTTAGCAGGGGAGGCCGGGGAGCTGTTTTTT	CASSLAGEAGELFF
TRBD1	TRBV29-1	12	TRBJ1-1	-	TGCAGCGTGGGGGACAGTTACACTGAAGCTTTCTTT	CSVGDSYTEAFF
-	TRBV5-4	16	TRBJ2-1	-	TGTGCCAGCAGCTTCGATGCGGGGGCCGTGGGAAATGAGCAGTTCTTC	CASSFDAGAVGNEQFF
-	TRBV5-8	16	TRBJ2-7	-	TGTGCCAGCAGCTTGATGCTTGGGGAGAGGCACTACGAGCAGTACTTC	CASSLMLGERHYEQYF
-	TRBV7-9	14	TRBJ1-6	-	TGTGCCAGCAGCGCCAACAGTCCTAATTCACCCCTCCACTTT	CASSANSPNSPLHF
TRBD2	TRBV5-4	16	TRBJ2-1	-	TGTGCCAGCAGCTTGGTTCCGGGACTAGCGGGGGGGCGTCTGTTCTTC	CASSLVPGLAGGRLFF
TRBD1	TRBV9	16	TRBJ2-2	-	TGTGCCAGCAGCACCGGACAGGGGGCCCACACCGGGGAGCTGTTTTTT	CASSTGQGAHTGELFF
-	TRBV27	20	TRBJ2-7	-	TGTGCCAGGGTACAGGGTTCTAGGTCTTACGATTTTATTCCACTTTACGAGCAGTACTTC	CARVQGSRSYDFIPLYEQYF